This passage covers 26 T cell receptor beta chains from one sample sequenced in a study of cytomegalovirus exposure and HLA in healthy donors. Primers for the PCR totalled 60 Vbeta and 13 Jbeta. The repertoire was sequenced with immunoSEQ multiplex PCR; TCRdb's copy has only in-frame clones and lacks some. Among 150,000 to 200,000 clones listed, around three quarters were seen once. The sequencing sample was made of PBMCs. These receptors originate from a woman under 40 in good health and CMV-seropositive.

The chain recombines TRBV15 with TRBJ1-5; 8 bases fit TRBD1. The CDR3 consists of 19 residues. The trim removed 0 bases at V and 6 bases at J, leaving 16 bases unmatched. Germline loops: CDR1 LNHNV, CDR2 YYDKDF (reference sequence). CDR3 residues: CATSRDIGQGILIGQPQHF. CDR3 nucleotide sequence: TGTGCCACCAGCAGAGATATAGGACAGGGAATTTTAATAGGTCAGCCCCAGCATTTT.

Turning to this clone: Within the sample, other DNA sequences also encode this same CDR3. J is TRBJ1-4 and V is TRBV5-6; D remains ambiguous. The ends were cut back, 2 bases at V and 2 bases at J, with 16 bases in the middle. The germline V gene encodes CDR1 SGHDT and CDR2 YYEEEE. This CDR3 comprises 17 residues. CDR3 DNA: TGTGCCAGCAGCTTTCGTCCGGGAGGGCTTACTAATGAAAAACTGTTTTTT. As protein: CASSFRPGGLTNEKLFF. Combining the CDR3 with reference TRBV5-6 and TRBJ1-4 gives the whole variable domain DAGVTQSPTHLIKTRGQQVTLRCSPKSGHDTVSWYQQALGQGPQFIFQYYEEEERQRGNFPDRFSGHQFPNYSSELNVNALLLGDSALYLCASSFRPGGLTNEKLFFGSGTQLSVL.

This chain uses TRBV4-1 with TRBJ1-3; D remains unclear. CDR1 and CDR2 from the germline V gene are MGHRA and YSYEKL. Trimming pared 4 bases from V and 4 bases from J, leaving 14 bases between. There are 15 residues in the CDR3. Here the CDR3 reads CASSPLREAGNTIYF. The CDR3 DNA is TGCGCCAGCAGCCCGCTAAGGGAGGCGGGAAACACCATATATTTT.

The J gene is TRBJ1-2, the V gene TRBV5-8; 7 positions match TRBD1. Germline V gene data show CDR1 as SGHTS and CDR2 as YDEGEE. Germline trimming cut 4 bases from V and 6 bases from J; bases unmatched to any gene: 15. The CDR3 contains 16 residues. The CDR3 DNA reads TGTGCCAGCAGCGAGGGGACAGCCGGGGGATGGGATGGCTACACCTTC. Its translation: CASSEGTAGGWDGYTF.

The table lists this clone with a few counts. The chain links TRBV29-1 to TRBJ1-2, with a possible D match to TRBD1 (5 bases). This CDR3 is 16 amino acids long. V was trimmed by 6 bases and J by 2 bases, leaving 22 bases between them. CDR1 is SQVTM, CDR2 ANQGSEA, per germline. CDR3 DNA sequence: TGCAGCGTCGACCTGTTGGGGCAACAGGAAAACTATGGCTACACCTTC. It yields the protein CSVDLLGQQENYGYTF.

The chain links TRBV27 to TRBJ1-1; tentatively, D is TRBD1 (6 bases). Between the trimmed V and J ends, which lost 0 bases and 1 base, there was a span of 6 bases. Germline CDR1 is MNHEY and CDR2 is SMNVEV (reference sequence). The length of the CDR3 is 14 residues. The CDR3 DNA is TGTGCCAGCAGTTTATCACAGGGGAACACTGAAGCTTTCTTT. Amino acids: CASSLSQGNTEAFF.

V gene TRBV2 combines with J gene TRBJ2-7; D is perhaps TRBD1 (5 bases). Germline assignment: CDR1 SNHLY and CDR2 FYNNEI. Deletions cut 8 bases from V and 5 bases from J, with 22 bases between. The CDR3 length is 15 residues. CDR3 in amino acids: CASQSPRVRVDEQYF. The CDR3 coding sequence is TGTGCCAGCCAAAGCCCCAGGGTTCGTGTTGACGAGCAGTACTTC.

This chain uses TRBV10-3 with TRBJ2-5; D possibly corresponds to TRBD1 (5 bases). Trimming took 2 bases from V and 4 from J, leaving 11 bases between them. Germline CDR1 ENHRY, CDR2 SYGVKD. The CDR3 runs to 14 residues. Here the CDR3 reads CAISEGARSETQYF. The CDR3 DNA is TGTGCCATCAGTGAGGGGGCGCGGTCAGAGACCCAGTACTTC.

This clone was counted a few times. The chain has TRBV28 and TRBJ1-6, with D possibly matching TRBD1 (6 bases). Germline values: CDR1 MDHEN, CDR2 SYDVKM. The CDR3 covers 13 residues. The germline V and J ends were trimmed by 7 bases and 9 bases, with 13 bases remaining between them. The CDR3 nucleotides read TGTGCCAGCAAGGGGACACCTATTTCACCCCTCCACTTT. Translation gives CASKGTPISPLHF.

The chain combines TRBV11-3 with TRBJ2-1; 7 bases are a match to TRBD1. The CDR3 is 13 residues long. V dropped 5 bases and J dropped 5; count of bases not matched to a gene: 3. The germline CDR1 and CDR2 sequences are SGHNT and YENEEA. CDR3 residues: CASSGTEHNEQFF. The CDR3 DNA sequence: TGTGCCAGCAGCGGGACAGAACACAATGAGCAGTTCTTC. Combining the CDR3 with reference TRBV11-3 and TRBJ2-1 gives the whole variable domain EAGVVQSPRYKIIEKKQPVAFWCNPISGHNTLYWYLQNLGQGPELLIRYENEEAVDDSQLPKDRFSAERLKGVDSTLKIQPAELGDSAVYLCASSGTEHNEQFFGPGTRLTVL.

This clone was recorded once. The chain links TRBV7-8 to TRBJ1-3, with D possibly TRBD1 on 6 matching bases. CDR1 and CDR2 (germline): SGHVS, FQNEAQ. The germline V and J ends were trimmed by 7 bases and 4 bases, with 11 bases remaining between them. CDR3 length equals 13 residues. CDR3 in DNA: TGTGCCAGCACCCTCGACAGGGGAAACACCATATATTTT. Protein sequence: CASTLDRGNTIYF. The variable domain in full, completed from reference TRBV7-8 and TRBJ1-3, reads GAGVSQSPRYKVAKRGQDVALRCDPISGHVSLFWYQQALGQGPEFLTYFQNEAQLDKSGLPSDRFFAERPEGSVSTLKIQRTQQEDSAVYLCASTLDRGNTIYFGEGSWLTVV.

The CDR3 DNA sequence: TGTGCCAGCAGCTTAGCGTTGGCGACAGGGGGAGCTTTCTTT. This encodes CASSLALATGGAFF. This chain links TRBV7-2 with TRBJ1-1; 9 bases map to TRBD1. Trimming cost V 0 bases and J 10 bases; bases outside gene matches: 6. Per the germline V gene, CDR1 is SGHTA and CDR2 is FQGNSA. This CDR3 has 14 amino acids.

This clone was seen more than once but under ten times. The chain links TRBV5-1 to TRBJ1-2, with D possibly matching TRBD1 (6 bases). V shed 0 bases and J shed 4 bases, with 16 bases lying between them. Per germline, CDR1 SGHRS and CDR2 YFSETQ. CDR3 length equals 16 residues. CDR3 region: CASSLVIGQKLYGYTF. The CDR3, as DNA: TGCGCCAGCAGCTTGGTTATAGGACAGAAACTCTATGGCTACACCTTC.

The chain carries TRBV6-1 and TRBJ2-5; D possibly corresponds to TRBD1 (6 bases). V was pared by 3 bases and J by 6 bases, with 11 bases between. Germline-derived CDR1 and CDR2 are MNHNS and SASEGT. The CDR3 contains 13 residues. This CDR3 is CASSDRGLKTQYF. The CDR3 bases are TGTGCCAGCAGTGACAGGGGTTTGAAGACCCAGTACTTC.

The chain has TRBV28 and TRBJ1-4; maybe TRBD1 (6 bases). CDR1 and CDR2 (germline): MDHEN, SYDVKM. V was cut by 3 bases and J by 7 bases, with 21 bases left in between. The CDR3 runs 17 residues. This CDR3 reads CASSFESRTALSEKLFF. CDR3 DNA: TGTGCCAGCAGTTTTGAATCCCGGACAGCGCTAAGTGAAAAACTGTTTTTT.

The chain recombines TRBV18 with TRBJ2-2, with unresolved D. V was clipped by 2 bases and J by 4 bases, with 5 bases between them. CDR3 length: 13 amino acids. The germline V gene has CDR1 KGHSH and CDR2 LQKENI. In nucleotides, the CDR3 is TGTGCCAGCTCACCAACGAGCACCGGGGAGCTGTTTTTT. It specifies CASSPTSTGELFF.

This clone was seen just once. The chain links TRBV28 to TRBJ2-1; weak D call: TRBD2 (6 bases). Germline V CDR1 and CDR2: MDHEN, SYDVKM. The CDR3 runs to 14 residues. V was shortened by 2 bases and J by 5 bases, with 10 bases between the two germline ends. CDR3 residues: CASSLMRTNNEQFF. CDR3 bases: TGTGCCAGCAGTTTAATGCGGACTAACAATGAGCAGTTCTTC.

V is TRBV7-8 and J is TRBJ2-7; D perhaps matches TRBD1 (6 bases). CDR1 and CDR2 from the germline V gene are SGHVS and FQNEAQ. With 1 base removed from V and 2 bases from J, the gap between germline ends came to 9 bases. This CDR3 spans 14 amino acids. The CDR3 nucleotides are TGTGCCAGCAGCTTAGGGGACATCACCTACGAGCAGTACTTC. This gives the protein CASSLGDITYEQYF.

In nucleotides, the CDR3 is TGTGCCAGCAGTGGCCTGACAGGGCCAAAATACTCCTACGAGCAGTACTTC. Its protein is CASSGLTGPKYSYEQYF. V gene TRBV27 combines with J gene TRBJ2-7; 7 nucleotides agree with TRBD1. Germline V lookup: CDR1 MNHEY, CDR2 SMNVEV (reference sequence). The CDR3 extends over 17 amino acids. V was pared by 5 bases and J by 0 bases, with 13 bases of the junction left unmatched.

The chain links TRBV9 to TRBJ1-3; D might be TRBD1 (5 bases). CDR3 length equals 17 residues. Germline V lookup: CDR1 SGDLS, CDR2 YYNGEE. V lost 0 bases, J lost 2 bases, and 15 bases lay in between. The CDR3 spells CASSVEGWGTTGNTIYF. Written as DNA, the CDR3 is TGTGCCAGCAGCGTAGAGGGCTGGGGGACTACTGGAAACACCATATATTTT.

The V gene is TRBV29-1, the J gene TRBJ2-5, with TRBD2 as a possible D gene (7 bases). Germline CDR1 is SQVTM and CDR2 is ANQGSEA. Deletions cut 7 bases from V and 4 bases from J, with 13 bases between. This CDR3 has 12 amino acids. For the CDR3, the DNA is TGCAGCGGCAAAAGGGGGGGAGAGACCCAGTACTTC. Protein sequence: CSGKRGGETQYF.

The rearrangement links TRBV30 to TRBJ2-7, with 8 positions matching TRBD2. V lost 0 bases, J lost 2 bases, and 3 bases stayed unmatched. The CDR3 is 14 amino acids. Per the germline V gene, CDR1 is GTSNPN and CDR2 is SVGIG (reference sequence). The CDR3 DNA is TGTGCCTGGAGTGTAAGCGGGAGTCCCTACGAGCAGTACTTC. Amino acid sequence: CAWSVSGSPYEQYF.

CDR3 sequence reads: CASSLSKAGGYTF. CDR3 nucleotides: TGTGCCAGCAGTTTATCAAAGGCGGGAGGCTACACCTTC. This chain links TRBV27 with TRBJ1-2; D is unclear. This CDR3 spans 13 amino acids. CDR1 and CDR2 (germline): MNHEY, SMNVEV (reference sequence). Trimming took 0 bases from V and 8 from J, leaving 10 bases between them.

The table lists this clone with a few counts. V is TRBV10-3 and J is TRBJ2-7; 12 bases match TRBD2. After removal of 1 base from V and 0 bases from J, the junction contained 7 bases not matched to a gene. The CDR3 sequence is 18 residues long. The germline V gene has CDR1 ENHRY and CDR2 SYGVKD. This CDR3 is CAISEFSSGGGSSYEQYF. CDR3 DNA sequence: TGTGCCATCAGTGAGTTTTCTAGCGGGGGGGGTAGCTCCTACGAGCAGTACTTC.

This chain uses TRBV6-1 with TRBJ1-5; D gene unclear. The CDR3 has 13 residues. V was trimmed by 8 bases and J by 3 bases, leaving 11 bases between them. Per the germline V gene, CDR1 is MNHNS and CDR2 is SASEGT. The CDR3 sequence is CASSETHNQPQHF. The DNA of the CDR3 is TGTGCCAGCTCAGAGACACACAATCAGCCCCAGCATTTT.

The CDR3 protein is CASSQGDSLNQPQHF. The CDR3 DNA sequence: TGTGCCAGCAGCCAGGGGGACAGCCTCAATCAGCCCCAGCATTTT. The rearrangement links TRBV28 to TRBJ1-5; 7 bases line up with TRBD1. Unmatched junction bases numbered 8, after V lost 6 bases and J lost 3 bases. Germline CDR1 and CDR2: MDHEN and SYDVKM. CDR3 size: 15 residues.